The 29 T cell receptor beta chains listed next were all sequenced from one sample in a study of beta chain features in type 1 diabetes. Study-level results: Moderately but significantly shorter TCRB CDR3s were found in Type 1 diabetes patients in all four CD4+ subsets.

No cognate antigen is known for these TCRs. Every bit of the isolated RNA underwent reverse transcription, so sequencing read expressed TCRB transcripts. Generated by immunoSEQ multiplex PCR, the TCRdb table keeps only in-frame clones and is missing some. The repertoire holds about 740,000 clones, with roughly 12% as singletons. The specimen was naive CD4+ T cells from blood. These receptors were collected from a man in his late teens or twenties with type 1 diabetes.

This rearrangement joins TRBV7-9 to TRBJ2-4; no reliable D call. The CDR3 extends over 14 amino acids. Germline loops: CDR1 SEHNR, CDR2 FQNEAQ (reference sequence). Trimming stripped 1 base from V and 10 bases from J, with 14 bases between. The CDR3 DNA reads TGTGCCAGCAGCTTAGTTTCCGACCTAAGGATTCAGTACTTC. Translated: CASSLVSDLRIQYF.

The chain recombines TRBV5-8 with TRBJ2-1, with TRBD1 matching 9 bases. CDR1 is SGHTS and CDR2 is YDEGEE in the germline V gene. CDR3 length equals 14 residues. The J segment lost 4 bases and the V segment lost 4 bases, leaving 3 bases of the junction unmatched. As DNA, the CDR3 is TGTGCCAGCAGCCGGGGACAGGGTTACAATGAGCAGTTCTTC. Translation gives CASSRGQGYNEQFF.

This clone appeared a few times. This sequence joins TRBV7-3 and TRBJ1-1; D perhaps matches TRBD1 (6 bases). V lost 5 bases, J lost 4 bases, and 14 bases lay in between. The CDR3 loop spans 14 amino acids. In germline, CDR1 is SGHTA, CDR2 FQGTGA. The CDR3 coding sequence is TGTGCCAGCAGCACCCGGACAGATGGCACTGAAGCTTTCTTT. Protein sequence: CASSTRTDGTEAFF.

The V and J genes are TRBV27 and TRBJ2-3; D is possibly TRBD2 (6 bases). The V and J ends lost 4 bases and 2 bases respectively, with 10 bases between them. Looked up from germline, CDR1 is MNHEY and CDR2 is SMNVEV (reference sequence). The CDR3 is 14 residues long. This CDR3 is CASSSRDSTDTQYF. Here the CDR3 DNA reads TGTGCCAGCAGTTCACGGGACTCCACAGATACGCAGTATTTT.

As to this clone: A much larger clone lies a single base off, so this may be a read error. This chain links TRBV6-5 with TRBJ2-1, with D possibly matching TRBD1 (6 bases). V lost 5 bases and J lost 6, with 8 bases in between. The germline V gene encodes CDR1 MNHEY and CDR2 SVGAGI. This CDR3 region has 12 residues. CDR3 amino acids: CASSPQGNEQFF. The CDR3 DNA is TGTGCCAGCAGTCCACAGGGCAATGAGCAGTTCTTC.

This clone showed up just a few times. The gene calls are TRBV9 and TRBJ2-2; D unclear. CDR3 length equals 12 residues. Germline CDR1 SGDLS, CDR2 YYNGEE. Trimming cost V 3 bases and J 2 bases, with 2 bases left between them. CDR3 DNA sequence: TGTGCCAGCAGCGATAACACCGGGGAGCTGTTTTTT. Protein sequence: CASSDNTGELFF.

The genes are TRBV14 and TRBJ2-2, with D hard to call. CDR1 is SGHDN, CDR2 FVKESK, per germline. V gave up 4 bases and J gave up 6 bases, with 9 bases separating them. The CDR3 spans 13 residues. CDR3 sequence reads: CASSPYEAGELFF. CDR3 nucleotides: TGTGCCAGCAGCCCATACGAGGCCGGGGAGCTGTTTTTT.

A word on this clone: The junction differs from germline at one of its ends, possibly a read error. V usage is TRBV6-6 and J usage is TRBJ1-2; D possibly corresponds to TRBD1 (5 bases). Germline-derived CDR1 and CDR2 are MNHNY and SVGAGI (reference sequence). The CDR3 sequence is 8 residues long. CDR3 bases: TGTGCCAGCAGTTGGGACCGCTTC. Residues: CASSWDRF.

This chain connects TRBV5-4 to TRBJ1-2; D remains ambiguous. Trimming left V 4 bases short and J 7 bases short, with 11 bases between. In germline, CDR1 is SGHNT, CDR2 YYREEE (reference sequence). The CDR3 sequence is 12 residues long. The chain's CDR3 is CASSAQDGGYTF. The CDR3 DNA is TGTGCCAGCAGCGCCCAGGATGGTGGCTACACCTTC.

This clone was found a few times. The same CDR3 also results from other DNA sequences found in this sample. Here the CDR3 reads CASSYSSLMNTEAFF. The CDR3 DNA follows: TGTGCCAGCAGTTACTCTAGTCTCATGAACACTGAAGCTTTCTTT. This sequence joins TRBV6-5 and TRBJ1-1, with no clear D. Between the trimmed V and J ends, which lost 0 bases and 0 bases, there was a span of 8 bases. Looked up from germline, CDR1 is MNHEY and CDR2 is SVGAGI. The length of the CDR3 is 15 residues.

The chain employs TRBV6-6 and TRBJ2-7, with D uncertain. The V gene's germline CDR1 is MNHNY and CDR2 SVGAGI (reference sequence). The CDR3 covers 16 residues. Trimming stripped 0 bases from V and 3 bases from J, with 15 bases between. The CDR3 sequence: CASSYSSPRDGYEQYF. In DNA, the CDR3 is TGTGCCAGCAGTTACTCGAGCCCCCGTGACGGCTACGAGCAGTACTTC.

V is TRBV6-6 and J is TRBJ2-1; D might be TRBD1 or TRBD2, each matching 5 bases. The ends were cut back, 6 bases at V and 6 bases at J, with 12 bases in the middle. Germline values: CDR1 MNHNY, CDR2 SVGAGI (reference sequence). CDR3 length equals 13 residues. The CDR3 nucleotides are TGTGCCAGCAGCCCCAGGGCGGGCAATGAGCAGTTCTTC. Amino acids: CASSPRAGNEQFF.

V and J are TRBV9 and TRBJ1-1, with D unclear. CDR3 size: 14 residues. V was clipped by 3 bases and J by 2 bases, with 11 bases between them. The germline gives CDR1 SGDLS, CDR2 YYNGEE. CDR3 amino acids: CASSASPGNTEAFF. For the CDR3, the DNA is TGTGCCAGCAGCGCAAGTCCAGGAAACACTGAAGCTTTCTTT.

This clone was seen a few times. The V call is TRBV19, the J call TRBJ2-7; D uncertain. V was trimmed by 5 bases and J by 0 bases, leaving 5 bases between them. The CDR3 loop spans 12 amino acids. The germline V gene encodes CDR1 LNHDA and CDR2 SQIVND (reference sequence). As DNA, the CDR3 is TGTGCCAGTAGTTCCACCTCCTACGAGCAGTACTTC. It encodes CASSSTSYEQYF. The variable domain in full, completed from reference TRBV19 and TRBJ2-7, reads DGGITQSPKYLFRKEGQNVTLSCEQNLNHDAMYWYRQDPGQGLRLIYYSQIVNDFQKGDIAEGYSVSREKKESFPLTVTSAQKNPTAFYLCASSSTSYEQYFGPGTRLTVT.

CDR3 nucleotides: TGCGCCAGCAGCTCTATGGAGGCGGGGGAAGGGACCCAGTACTTC. Amino acids: CASSSMEAGEGTQYF. V usage is TRBV5-1 and J usage is TRBJ2-5, with 7 bases that match TRBD2. CDR3 length equals 15 residues. Germline lookup yields CDR1 SGHRS and CDR2 YFSETQ. V lost 3 bases to trimming and J lost 7 bases; unmatched junction nucleotides: 12.

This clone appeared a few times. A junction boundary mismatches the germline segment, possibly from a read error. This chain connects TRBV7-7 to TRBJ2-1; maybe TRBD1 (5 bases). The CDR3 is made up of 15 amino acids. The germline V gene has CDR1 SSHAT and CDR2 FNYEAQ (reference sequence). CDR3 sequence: CASSLAGLSYNEQFF. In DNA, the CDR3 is TGTGCTAGCAGCTTAGCAGGGTTGAGCTACAATGAGCAGTTCTTC.

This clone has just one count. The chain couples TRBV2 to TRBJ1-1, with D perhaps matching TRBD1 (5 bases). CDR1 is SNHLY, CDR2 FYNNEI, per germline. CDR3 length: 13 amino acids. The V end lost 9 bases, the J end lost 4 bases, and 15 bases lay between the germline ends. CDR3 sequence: CASTYPGGTEAFF. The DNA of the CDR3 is TGTGCCAGTACGTATCCGGGGGGCACTGAAGCTTTCTTT.

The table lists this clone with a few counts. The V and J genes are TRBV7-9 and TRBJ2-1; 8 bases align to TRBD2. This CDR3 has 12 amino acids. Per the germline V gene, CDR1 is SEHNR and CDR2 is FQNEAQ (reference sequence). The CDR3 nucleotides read TGTGCGGGACGGACTAGCCAGGATGAGCAGTTCTTC. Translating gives CAGRTSQDEQFF.

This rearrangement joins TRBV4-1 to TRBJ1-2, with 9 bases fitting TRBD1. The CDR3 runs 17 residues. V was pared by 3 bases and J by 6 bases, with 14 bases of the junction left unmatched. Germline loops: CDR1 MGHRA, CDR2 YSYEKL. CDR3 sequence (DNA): TGCGCCAGCAGCCACGGATTTAGCTACAGGGGGCTGGATGGCTACACCTTC. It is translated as CASSHGFSYRGLDGYTF.

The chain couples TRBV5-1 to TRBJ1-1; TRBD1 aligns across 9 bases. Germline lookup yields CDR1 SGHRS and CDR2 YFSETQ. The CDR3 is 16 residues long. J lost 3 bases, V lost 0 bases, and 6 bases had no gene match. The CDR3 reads CASSLARDRADTEAFF. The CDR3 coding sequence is TGCGCCAGCAGCTTGGCCCGGGACAGGGCGGACACTGAAGCTTTCTTT.

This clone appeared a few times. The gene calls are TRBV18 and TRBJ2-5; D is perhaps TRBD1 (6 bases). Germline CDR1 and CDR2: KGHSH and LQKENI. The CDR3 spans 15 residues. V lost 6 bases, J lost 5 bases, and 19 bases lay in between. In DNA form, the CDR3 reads TGTGCCAGCTCCACCAATGAGGGGGAGAAGGAGACCCAGTACTTC. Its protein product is CASSTNEGEKETQYF.

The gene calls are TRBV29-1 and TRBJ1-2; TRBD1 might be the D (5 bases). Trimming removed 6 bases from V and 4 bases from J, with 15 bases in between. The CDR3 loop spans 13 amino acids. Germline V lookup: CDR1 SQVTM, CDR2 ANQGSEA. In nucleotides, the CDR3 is TGCAGCGTGGGGGAACCCGGAGGCTATGGCTACACCTTC. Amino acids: CSVGEPGGYGYTF.

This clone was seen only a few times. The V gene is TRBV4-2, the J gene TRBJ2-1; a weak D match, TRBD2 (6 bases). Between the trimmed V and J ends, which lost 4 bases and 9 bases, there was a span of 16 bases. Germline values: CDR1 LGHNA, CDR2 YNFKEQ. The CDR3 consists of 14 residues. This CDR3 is CASSPRPQAGEQFF. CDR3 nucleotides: TGTGCCAGCAGCCCACGCCCTCAAGCGGGTGAGCAGTTCTTC.

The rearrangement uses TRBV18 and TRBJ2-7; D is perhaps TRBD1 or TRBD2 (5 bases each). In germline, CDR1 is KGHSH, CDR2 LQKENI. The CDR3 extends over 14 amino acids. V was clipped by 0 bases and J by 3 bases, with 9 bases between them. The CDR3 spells CASSPPGRLYEQYF. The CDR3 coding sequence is TGTGCCAGCTCACCACCGGGACGGCTCTACGAGCAGTACTTC.

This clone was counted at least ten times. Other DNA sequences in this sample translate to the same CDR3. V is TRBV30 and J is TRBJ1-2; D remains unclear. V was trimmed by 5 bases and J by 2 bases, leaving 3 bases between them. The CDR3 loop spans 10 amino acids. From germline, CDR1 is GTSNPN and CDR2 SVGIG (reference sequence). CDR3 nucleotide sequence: TGTGCCTGGGGGAACTATGGCTACACCTTC. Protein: CAWGNYGYTF.

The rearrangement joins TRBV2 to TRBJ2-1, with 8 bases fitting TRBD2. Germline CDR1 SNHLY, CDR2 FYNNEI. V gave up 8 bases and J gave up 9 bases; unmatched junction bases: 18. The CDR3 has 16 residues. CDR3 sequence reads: CASSRDYGGEDPEQFF. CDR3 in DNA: TGTGCCAGCTCTAGGGATTACGGGGGGGAGGACCCTGAGCAGTTCTTC.

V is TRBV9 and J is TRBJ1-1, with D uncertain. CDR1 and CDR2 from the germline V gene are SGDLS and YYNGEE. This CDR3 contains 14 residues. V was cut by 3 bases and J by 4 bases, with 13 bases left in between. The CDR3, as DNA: TGTGCCAGCAGCGGACACTCCATGAGCACTGAAGCTTTCTTT. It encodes CASSGHSMSTEAFF.

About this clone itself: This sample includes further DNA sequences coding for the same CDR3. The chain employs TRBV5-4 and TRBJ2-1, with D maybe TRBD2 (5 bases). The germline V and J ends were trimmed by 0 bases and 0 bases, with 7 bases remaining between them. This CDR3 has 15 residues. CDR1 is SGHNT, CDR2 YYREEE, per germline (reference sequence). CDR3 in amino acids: CASSLAGSSYNEQFF. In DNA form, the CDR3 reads TGTGCCAGCAGCTTGGCGGGGAGCTCCTACAATGAGCAGTTCTTC. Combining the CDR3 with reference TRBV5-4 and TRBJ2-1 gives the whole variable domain ETGVTQSPTHLIKTRGQQVTLRCSSQSGHNTVSWYQQALGQGPQFIFQYYREEENGRGNFPPRFSGLQFPNYSSELNVNALELDDSALYLCASSLAGSSYNEQFFGPGTRLTVL.

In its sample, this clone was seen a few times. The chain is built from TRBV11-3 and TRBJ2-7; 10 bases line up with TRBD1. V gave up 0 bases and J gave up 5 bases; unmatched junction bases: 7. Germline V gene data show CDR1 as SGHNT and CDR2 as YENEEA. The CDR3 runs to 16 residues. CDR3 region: CASSLEGTGAHHEQYF. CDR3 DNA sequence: TGTGCCAGCAGCTTAGAAGGGACAGGGGCCCACCACGAGCAGTACTTC.